The source of this T cell receptor (beta chain) is a study of blood T cell repertoires in COVID-19. In the study overall: T cells, B-cell-depleted T cells, or PBMCs provided the cDNA or gDNA that served as material.

This table comes from immunoSEQ multiplex PCR, and its TCRdb copy is limited to in-frame clones, with some not included. Counted here are about 160,000 clones, around 92% occurring once; the ten biggest clones make up about 4.6%. Germline assignment: CDR1 SQVTM and CDR2 ANQGSEA. The CDR3 covers 15 residues. Trimming at V came to 7 bases and at J to 4 bases, leaving 11 bases not matched to a gene. Sequenced material: peripheral blood. The sequence was collected from a man aged 30 to 45 with COVID-19, enrolled during active disease. This chain connects TRBV29-1 to TRBJ2-2; 8 positions match TRBD1. The CDR3 coding sequence is TGCAGCGCGAGGCGAAGTGGGACAGGCACCGGGGAGCTGTTTTTT. It encodes CSARRSGTGTGELFF.